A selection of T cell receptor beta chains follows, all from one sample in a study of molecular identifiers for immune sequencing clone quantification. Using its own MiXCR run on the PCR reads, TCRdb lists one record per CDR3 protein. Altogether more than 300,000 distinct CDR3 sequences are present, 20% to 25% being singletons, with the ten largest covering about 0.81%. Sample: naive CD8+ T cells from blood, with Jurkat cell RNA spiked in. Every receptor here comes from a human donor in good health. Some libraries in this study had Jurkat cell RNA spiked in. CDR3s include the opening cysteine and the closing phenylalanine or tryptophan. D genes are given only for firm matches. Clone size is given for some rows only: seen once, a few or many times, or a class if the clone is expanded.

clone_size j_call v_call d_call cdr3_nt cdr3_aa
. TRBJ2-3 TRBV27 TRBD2 TGTGCCAGCAGTTTCCAAAGACTAGCAACAGATACGCAGTATTTT CASSFQRLATDTQYF
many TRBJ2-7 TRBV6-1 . TGTGCCAGCAGTGAAACGGGTTCCTACGAGCAGTACTTC CASSETGSYEQYF
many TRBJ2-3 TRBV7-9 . TGTGCCAGCAGCCGAGAGGGGATTTCAAATACGCAGTATTTT CASSREGISNTQYF
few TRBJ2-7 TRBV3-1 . TGTGCCAGCAGCCAAGGCCCGGACTCCTACGAGCAGTACTTC CASSQGPDSYEQYF
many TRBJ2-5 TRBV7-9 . TGTGCCAGCACCCTAGGGTTGGAGACCCAGTACTTC CASTLGLETQYF
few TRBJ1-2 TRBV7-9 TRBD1 TGTGCCAGCAGCCGGGACAGCTTCCCCCCTAACTATGGCTACACCTTC CASSRDSFPPNYGYTF
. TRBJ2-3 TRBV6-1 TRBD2 TGTGCCAGCGCTCCTAGCGGCTCGATGCCAGATACGCAGTATTTT CASAPSGSMPDTQYF
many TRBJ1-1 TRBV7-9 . TGTGCCAGCAGCCCCGTATTCTACACTGAAGCTTTCTTT CASSPVFYTEAFF
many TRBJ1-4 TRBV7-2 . TGTGCCAGCAGCCTACCAGGTTCTAATGAAAAACTGTTTTTT CASSLPGSNEKLFF
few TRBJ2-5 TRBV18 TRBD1 TGTGCCAGCTCACCACCCGGACAGGGGTCGCGGGCCCAGTACTTC CASSPPGQGSRAQYF
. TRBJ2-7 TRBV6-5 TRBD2 TGTGCCAGCAGTTACTCTTCGGGGGGCGAGCAGTACTTC CASSYSSGGEQYF
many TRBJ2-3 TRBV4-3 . TGCGCCAGCAGCCAAGATCTTCGAGGGGGGCGCACAGATACGCAGTATTTT CASSQDLRGGRTDTQYF
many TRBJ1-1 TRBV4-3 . TGCGCCAGCAGCTGGGGGGGCGGGGGCACTGAAGCTTTCTTT CASSWGGGGTEAFF
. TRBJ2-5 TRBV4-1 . TGCGCCAGCAGCCAAGTAGGGAATTCGGCTGAGACCCAGTACTTC CASSQVGNSAETQYF
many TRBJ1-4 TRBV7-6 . TGTGCCAGCAGCTTAGAGGGCGGCGCATGGGAAAAACTGTTTTTT CASSLEGGAWEKLFF
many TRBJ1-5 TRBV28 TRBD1 TGTGCCAGCAGTTTTACCCTAGGGACAGGGGACAATCAGCCCCAGCATTTT CASSFTLGTGDNQPQHF
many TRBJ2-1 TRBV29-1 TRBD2 TGCAGCGTTGAAGACCTCCCCACTGGGAGGGCCGGGAACAATGAGCAGTTCTTC CSVEDLPTGRAGNNEQFF
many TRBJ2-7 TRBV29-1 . TGCAGCGTTGAACAGGGGGGAATCTACGAGCAGTACTTC CSVEQGGIYEQYF
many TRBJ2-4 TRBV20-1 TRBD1 TGCAGTGCTTTTAAAGGGACAGAAAACATTCAGTACTTC CSAFKGTENIQYF
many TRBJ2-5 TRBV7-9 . TGTGCCAGCAGCCCCCAAGCCGGGTCTGCGGAAGAGACCCAGTACTTC CASSPQAGSAEETQYF
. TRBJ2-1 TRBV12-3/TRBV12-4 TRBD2 TGTGCCAGCGGCGAGGGACTAGTCGATGAGCAGTTCTTC CASGEGLVDEQFF
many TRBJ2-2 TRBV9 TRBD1 TGTGCCAGCAGCGCTCCGGGACAGGCTAACACCGGGGAGCTGTTTTTT CASSAPGQANTGELFF
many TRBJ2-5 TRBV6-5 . TGTGCCAGCAGTTACTCGCCAGGGGAAGAGACCCAGTACTTC CASSYSPGEETQYF
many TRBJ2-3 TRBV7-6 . TGTGCCAGCAGCTTTACCCCAGAGAGCACAGATACGCAGTATTTT CASSFTPESTDTQYF
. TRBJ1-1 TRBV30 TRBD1 TGTGCCTGGAGTGGCCCGACAGGGGGGTACACTGAAGCTTTCTTT CAWSGPTGGYTEAFF
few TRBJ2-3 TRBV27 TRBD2 TGTGCCAGCAGCTCGACTAGCTCCCCAGATACGCAGTATTTT CASSSTSSPDTQYF
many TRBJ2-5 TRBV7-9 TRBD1 TGTGCCAGCAGCCCCGTGGACAGGGCAGAGACCCAGTACTTC CASSPVDRAETQYF
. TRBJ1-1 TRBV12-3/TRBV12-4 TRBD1 TGTGCCAGCAGTGACGACAGGGAGGAGGGCCATCGAGCTTTCTTT CASSDDREEGHRAFF
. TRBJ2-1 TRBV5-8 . TGTGCCAGCTCTCTCGGGGACTGGGATGCTGAGCAGTTCTTC CASSLGDWDAEQFF
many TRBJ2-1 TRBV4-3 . TGCGCCAGCAGCCAAGGGGCCAGGGATAAGGAGCAGTTCTTC CASSQGARDKEQFF
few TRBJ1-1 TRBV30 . TGTGCCTGGAGTGTTGGTCCGGGGCCCAGCACTGAAGCTTTCTTT CAWSVGPGPSTEAFF
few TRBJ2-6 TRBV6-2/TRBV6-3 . TGTGCCAGCAGTTACTATGAGGGACGACCTACGAGCTCTGGGGCCAACGTCCTGACTTTC CASSYYEGRPTSSGANVLTF
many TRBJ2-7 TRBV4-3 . TGCGCCAGCAGCCAAGGGGTAGGGGGCTACGAGCAGTACTTC CASSQGVGGYEQYF
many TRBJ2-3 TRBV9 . TGTGCCAGCAGCGAGGGGACTGTTACTAGCACAGATACGCAGTATTTT CASSEGTVTSTDTQYF
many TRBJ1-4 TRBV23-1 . TGCGCCAGCGGACGATGGTTAGGTGAAAAACTGTTTTTT CASGRWLGEKLFF
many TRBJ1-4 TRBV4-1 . TGCGCCAGCAGCCAGGAAACGGGTTCGGGTGAAAAACTGTTTTTT CASSQETGSGEKLFF
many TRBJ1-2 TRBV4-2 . TGTGCCAGCAGCCAAAGCCTAACAGGGTTCGATGGCTACACCTTC CASSQSLTGFDGYTF
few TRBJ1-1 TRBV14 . TGTGCCAGCAGCCAAGATCAGGGATCCTGGGAGACTGAAGCTTTCTTT CASSQDQGSWETEAFF
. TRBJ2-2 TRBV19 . TGTGCCAGTACCCTACTTGGGGTAGCGGCCACCGGGGAGCTGTTTTTT CASTLLGVAATGELFF
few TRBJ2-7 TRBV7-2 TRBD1 TGTGCCAGCAGCCTTGCCCGACAGGGAGTTTACCACGAGCAGTACTTC CASSLARQGVYHEQYF
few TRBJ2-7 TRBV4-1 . TGCGCCAGCAGCCAAATGACGGGAGAAATCTACGAGCAGTACTTC CASSQMTGEIYEQYF
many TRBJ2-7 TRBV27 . TGTGCCAGCAGTTTAATGGGAGGTACCTTCTCCTACGAGCAGTACTTC CASSLMGGTFSYEQYF
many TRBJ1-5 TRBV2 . TGTGCCAGCAGTGACGCATGGGGACAGCCCCAGCATTTT CASSDAWGQPQHF
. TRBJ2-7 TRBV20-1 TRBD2 TGCAGTGCCCAGCAAGGACTAGCGGGAGTGTCCTACGAGCAGTACTTC CSAQQGLAGVSYEQYF
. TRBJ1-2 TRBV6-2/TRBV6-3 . TGTGCCAGCAGTTACCGGGGAACCCGAAGCTATGGCTACACCTTC CASSYRGTRSYGYTF
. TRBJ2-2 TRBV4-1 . TGCGCCAGCAGCCACCGGAGTAACACCGGGGAGCTGTTTTTT CASSHRSNTGELFF
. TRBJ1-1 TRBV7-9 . TGTGCCAGCAGCCCCGGGCAGATGGGGGAGGCTGAAGCTTTCTTT CASSPGQMGEAEAFF
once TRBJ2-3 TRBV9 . TGTGCCAGCAGCGTAGTGACTATGGATACGCAGTATTTT CASSVVTMDTQYF
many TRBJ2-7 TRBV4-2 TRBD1 TGTGCCAGCAGCCAAACCGGGACAGGGGGTGTATACTTC CASSQTGTGGVYF
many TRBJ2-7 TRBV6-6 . TGTGCCAGCAGTCTCCCGACACTCTCCTACGAGCAGTACTTC CASSLPTLSYEQYF
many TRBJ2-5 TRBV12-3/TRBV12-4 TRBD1 TGTGCCAGCAGTCCGCCCCGGGGGACAGGGAATTTGGAGACCCAGTACTTC CASSPPRGTGNLETQYF
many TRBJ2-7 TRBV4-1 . TGCGCCAGCAGCCAAGGAGTACCGGAGATGGGGGAGCAGTACTTC CASSQGVPEMGEQYF
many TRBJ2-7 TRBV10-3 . TGTGCCATCAGTGACCCCTACGAGCAGTACTTC CAISDPYEQYF
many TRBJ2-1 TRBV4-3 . TGCGCCAGCAGCCAAGATTTCGGGCTATACAATGAGCAGTTCTTC CASSQDFGLYNEQFF
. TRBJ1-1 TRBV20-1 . TGCGGTGCCCTAACAGGCCTGAACACTGAAGCTTTCTTT CGALTGLNTEAFF
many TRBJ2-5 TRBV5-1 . TGCGCCAGCAGATACTTAACTGAAGAGACCCAGTACTTC CASRYLTEETQYF
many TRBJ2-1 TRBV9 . TGTGCCAGCAGCGAGGACACGTACAATGAGCAGTTCTTC CASSEDTYNEQFF